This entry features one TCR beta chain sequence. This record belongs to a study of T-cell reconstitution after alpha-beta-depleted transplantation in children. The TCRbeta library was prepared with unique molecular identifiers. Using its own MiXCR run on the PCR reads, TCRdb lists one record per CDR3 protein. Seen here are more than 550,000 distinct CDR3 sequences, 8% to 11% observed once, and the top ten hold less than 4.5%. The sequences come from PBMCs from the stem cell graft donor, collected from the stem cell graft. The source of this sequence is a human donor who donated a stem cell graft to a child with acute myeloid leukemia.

The CDR3 bases are TGTGCCAGCAGTTGGATTACCTCCTACAATGAGCAGTTCTTC. Translating it yields CASSWITSYNEQFF. J is TRBJ2-1 and V is TRBV27; D gene unclear. Trimming removed 4 bases from V and 0 bases from J, with 7 bases in between. The V gene's germline CDR1 is MNHEY and CDR2 SMNVEV (reference sequence). CDR3 size: 14 residues.